This T cell receptor (beta chain) was retrieved from a study of cytomegalovirus exposure and HLA in healthy donors (dated by TCRdb to the late 2010s). Study-level background: An earlier analysis of some 600 of the donors reported around 280 Gb of sequence data and 95 million to 140 million unique TCR beta sequences obtained from around 190 million T cells. An early release that covered fewer than 750 HLA-typed donors contained approximately 300 gigabases of sequencing data and around 80 million unique TCR sequences. Of the roughly 400 genotyped donors, less than 85% were placed in the genetic ancestry cluster associated with self-reported Caucasian donors. The study aimed to test whether cataloging public T cell receptors could reveal signatures of past pathogen exposure. Using immunosequencing, the study profiled T cell repertoires from 500 to 800 subjects and related those repertoires to cytomegalovirus serostatus. In addition to the first cohort of 650 to 750 subjects, a separate validation cohort of under 150 different subjects was used. High-throughput TCR immunosequencing, statistical association of individual TCRs with disease status, and machine learning were combined to predict cytomegalovirus infection status. A later analysis re-examined previously published TCR beta repertoires from about 670 donors and added high-resolution HLA genotyping to investigate patterns of TCR occurrence. Rather than using new phenotypic data, the later analysis identified candidate immune exposures from TCR beta sequences and from how often those sequences occurred across donors. In an earlier analysis of a few hundred of the donors, high-throughput TCR beta sequencing was used to judge whether each TCR beta V gene segment behaved as functional or pseudogenic. Alongside the repertoire data, information on donor age, sex, ethnicity and CMV serostatus was compiled. A later genetic analysis took genome-wide SNP genotypes for about 55% of the roughly 670 donors and used that subset as a discovery cohort. All discovery cohort repertoires had been generated on a single sequencing platform. HLA typing included class I and class II loci at four-digit resolution. Typing coverage varied by locus: roughly 629-630 donors for A, B, C, DRB1 and DQB1; around 560 for DQA1; around 570 for DPA1; around 450 for DPB1. Because of strong linkage in the cohort, five DR-DQ haplotypes were treated as single units for association and clustering. On average, roughly 240,000 unique TCR beta nucleotide sequences were sequenced per donor among some 420 genotyped donors of the cohort, with around 19% of those sequences being non-productive. Findings and caveats that apply to the study as a whole: When HLA alleles, especially DR and DQ, strongly co-occurred, attributing TCR associations to individual alleles was difficult. In a later analysis, the rate of TCR association differed among HLA loci, with DRB1 alleles having the most associated TCRs and HLA-C alleles having the fewest. A further reported finding was that TCR beta sequences accurately predicted the HLA-A and HLA-B alleles for most subjects in the first cohort. Across donors, most TCR sequences were observed very rarely, whereas some public TCRs were present in many individuals. In this cohort, only TCR beta chains were sequenced, and detectable features were limited by the absence of alpha or paired-chain data. V-gene and J-gene trimming of TCR beta chains was associated with a missense DCLRE1C variant in a later genetic analysis, and the association was replicated in an independent cohort. About 17 rarely observed V segments, including chromosome 9 orphons, were excluded from the earlier analysis of several hundred of the donors because counts were too low. According to a later analysis, parvovirus B19, influenza, CMV and Epstein-Barr virus appeared linked to several top co-occurrence clusters. A group of highly shared sequence variants was considered likely to be a technical artifact of the sequencing pipeline. According to a later analysis, most CMV-associated TCR beta chains appeared to be HLA-restricted, and the HLA associations seemed to be driven largely by CMV exposure. The authors suggested that the approach could potentially be generalized to other disease states and immunological phenotypes. A later analysis found that HLA-associated TCR beta chains were more clonally expanded and had lower generation probabilities than equally common non-associated chains. Because HLA typing was unavailable for some donors at each locus, only the typed subset was used in association tests. Specific HLA alleles were associated with 15,000 to 20,000 TCR beta sequences at a false discovery rate of 0.05 in a later analysis. In the study, roughly 160 TCR beta chains were listed as associated with cytomegalovirus. In a later genetic analysis, fewer N-insertions in productive TCRs were reported among donors in an Asian-associated ancestry cluster than the roughly 640-donor mean. The presence/absence analyses assumed that sequencing depth was roughly uniform across donors, and that assumption may not be true. Because the 87-base-pair reads could not distinguish some IMGT-functional V segments, including TRBV6-2 and TRBV6-3, those segments were excluded. Linkage disequilibrium might explain the correlated functional status among segregating V segments, but an unknown experimental factor could not be excluded. Immune exposure information for the cohort was limited to CMV serostatus. Broadly in line with IMGT annotations, most TCR beta V segments showed up in productive rearrangements about 87% or about 30% of the time in an earlier analysis of several hundred of the donors. In vitro tests confirmed that a few of the cytomegalovirus-associated TCR beta chains recognize cytomegalovirus antigens. Cytomegalovirus status was reported to be diagnosed by the classifier with high specificity and sensitivity in both the original and validation cohorts.

To prepare the library, the immunoSEQ multiplex PCR assay was applied. For the multiplex PCR, a mixture combining 60 forward primers for TCR Vbeta segments and 13 reverse primers for TCR Jbeta segments was used. Amplification of the CDR3 region of rearranged TCR beta genes was performed with a multiplex PCR assay on genomic DNA. Amplified TCR beta libraries were sequenced as 87-base-pair reads on the Illumina HiSeq System. In the original analysis: In a later analysis, about 80 million unique TCR beta chains were counted across the approximately 670 repertoires, and approximately 9.9 million of these chains were shared by at least two donors. To remove PCR and sequencing errors, raw reads were error-corrected and collapsed into unique sequences using a nearest-neighbor algorithm that merged closely related sequences. CDR3 sequences were aligned to IMGT reference sequences to assign V, D and J gene segments. Each retained sequence needed at least a six-nucleotide match to both a V gene segment and a J gene segment. Rearrangements were classified as productive when the CDR3 lacked stop codons and remained in frame with V and J, and all other rearrangements were classified as non-productive. CDR3 was defined according to IMGT convention as the region running from the second conserved V-encoded cysteine to the conserved J-encoded phenylalanine. The earlier analysis of approximately 500 of the donors excluded sequences that lacked an unambiguous match to a single V gene segment. An earlier analysis of a few hundred of the donors classified V segments as functional when productive rearrangements were above 56.7% and as segregating when the standard deviation between donors was above 5%. A statistical classification framework was developed to diagnose cytomegalovirus status using the catalog of TCR beta chain sequences. A later analysis assigned V and J genes by comparing TCR nucleotide sequences with IMGT/GENE-DB human TR gene sequences. The TCRdist pipeline was used in a later analysis to assign CDR3 sequences and most-parsimonious VDJ recombination scenarios. In a later analysis, each TCR beta chain was defined by its CDR3 amino acid sequence together with its V-gene family, and reads lacking a unique V-gene family were excluded. To address suspected cross-contamination and a sequencing artifact, a later analysis removed around 590 highly shared, low-generation-probability nucleotide sequences. In a later analysis, a clonal expansion index was calculated for each public chain from normalized within-repertoire ranks of inferred template counts. Generation probabilities in a later analysis came from a VDJ recombination model fitted to out-of-frame rearrangements, and those results were checked against IGoR. A later analysis scored TCR-TCR, TCR-HLA and TCR-CMV co-occurrence with hypergeometric tests, applying a repertoire-size bias correction to TCR pairs. In a later analysis, false discovery rates were estimated by permuting HLA or CMV assignments 20 times. In a later analysis, co-occurring TCRs were grouped using DBSCAN, and TCRdist sequence similarity was added for clustering within HLA-allele-positive subsets. For co-occurrence clustering, repertoires with fewer than 30,000 or more than 120,000 public chains were excluded, along with roughly 5 repertoires with anomalous nucleotide sharing. TCRdb obtained this table from immuneACCESS and retained in-frame rearrangements with V and J assigned. These tables miss some clones; where compared with another copy, unresolved V genes account for less than half of the shortfall, and the remainder is unexplained. V, J and clone size are taken as reported in that table, and D and trimming were inferred from the DNA itself. This sample holds fewer than 300,000 clones; 75% to 85% were observed only once. In total, the top ten clones hold about 0.28% of the sample.

In total, roughly 670 healthy bone marrow donors made up the cohort. At the time of sampling, every cohort member was nominally healthy, though immune exposures that went unrecorded were likely present. The donor was CMV seronegative and was included in the group of about 400 seronegative cohort members. A peripheral blood sample was collected from each donor, and TCR beta sequencing was performed on peripheral blood mononuclear cells. Genomic DNA extraction from the blood cell samples was performed with the Qiagen DNeasy Blood Extraction Kit. Concerning this clone itself: No cognate antigen has been identified for it. The record has no base qualities; no much larger clone is one base away.

V has 4 bases trimmed and J has 3 bases trimmed; junction bases matching no gene number 6. CDR1 and CDR2 (SEHNR, FQNEAQ) derive from the germline V gene (reference sequence). The CDR3 spans 16 residues, from the cysteine through the phenylalanine. CDR3 DNA only is kept here, 48 bases in frame from base 1. Sequencing was done on a sample of PBMCs. Here the chain combines TRBV7-9 and TRBJ2-1; TRBD2 matches 10 bases in the middle. The receptor was isolated from a girl aged 2 to 9 in good health and CMV-seronegative. The CDR3: CASSSVLAGDYNEQFF. The nucleotides read TGTGCCAGCAGCTCGGTGCTAGCGGGGGACTACAATGAGCAGTTCTTC. The reference TRBV7-9 and TRBJ2-1 proteins fill in what lies around the CDR3, so the full variable domain reads DTGVSQNPRHKITKRGQNVTFRCDPISEHNRLYWYRQTLGQGPEFLTYFQNEAQLEKSRLLSDRFSAERPKGSFSTLEIQRTEQGDSAMYLCASSSVLAGDYNEQFFGPGTRLTVL.